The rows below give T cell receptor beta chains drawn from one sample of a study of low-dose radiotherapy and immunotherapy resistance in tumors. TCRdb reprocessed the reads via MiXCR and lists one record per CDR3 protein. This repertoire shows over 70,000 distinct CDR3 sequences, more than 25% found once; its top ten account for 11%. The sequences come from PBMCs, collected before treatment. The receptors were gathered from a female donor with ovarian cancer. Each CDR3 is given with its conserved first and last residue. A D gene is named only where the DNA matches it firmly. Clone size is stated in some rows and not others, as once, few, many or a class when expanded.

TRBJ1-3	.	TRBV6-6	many	CASSTSVTRGNTIYF	TGTGCCAGCAGTACCTCGGTGACCCGGGGAAACACCATATATTTT
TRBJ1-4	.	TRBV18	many	CASSSTARGEKLFF	TGTGCCAGCTCATCCACCGCTAGGGGCGAAAAACTGTTTTTT
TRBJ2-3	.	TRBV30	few	CAWSVWDTQYF	TGTGCCTGGAGTGTTTGGGATACGCAGTATTTT
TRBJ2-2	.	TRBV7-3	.	CASSSGSTANTGELFF	TGTGCCAGCAGCTCCGGGAGTACAGCGAACACCGGGGAGCTGTTTTTT
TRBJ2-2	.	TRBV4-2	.	CASSQVGQGAGELFF	TGTGCCAGCAGCCAAGTGGGGCAGGGAGCCGGGGAGCTGTTTTTT
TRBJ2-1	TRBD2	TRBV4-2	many	CASSQTTAGGSNEQFF	TGTGCCAGCAGCCAGACAACAGCGGGAGGCTCCAATGAGCAGTTCTTC
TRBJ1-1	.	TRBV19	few	CASSADRTEAFF	TGTGCCAGTAGTGCGGACAGAACTGAAGCTTTCTTT
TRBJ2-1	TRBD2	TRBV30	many	CAWSLGLAGGFEQFF	TGTGCCTGGAGTCTAGGACTAGCGGGAGGTTTTGAGCAGTTCTTC
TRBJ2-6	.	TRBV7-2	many	CASSLVSGANVLTF	TGTGCCAGCAGCTTAGTATCTGGGGCCAACGTCCTGACTTTC
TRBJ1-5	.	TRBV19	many	CASSISRGAGNQPQHF	TGTGCCAGTAGTATTTCCAGGGGCGCGGGCAATCAGCCCCAGCATTTT
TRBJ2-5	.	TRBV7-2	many	CASSLGGLGFETQYF	TGTGCCAGCAGCTTAGGGGGCTTGGGGTTTGAGACCCAGTACTTC
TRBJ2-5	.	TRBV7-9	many	CASSPQGLQETQYF	TGTGCCAGCAGCCCGCAGGGGCTGCAAGAGACCCAGTACTTC
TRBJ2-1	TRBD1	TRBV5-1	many	CASSATGGQNEQFF	TGCGCCAGCAGCGCAACAGGGGGCCAGAATGAGCAGTTCTTC
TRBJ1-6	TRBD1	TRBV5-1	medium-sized	CASSSGQPSSYNSPLHF	TGCGCCAGCAGCTCGGGACAGCCGAGCTCCTATAATTCACCCCTCCACTTT
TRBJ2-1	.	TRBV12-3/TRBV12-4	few	CASSWSGVSNEQFF	TGTGCCAGCAGTTGGTCGGGAGTCAGCAATGAGCAGTTCTTC
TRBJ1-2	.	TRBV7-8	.	CASRPPGPNYGYTF	TGTGCCAGCAGGCCTCCCGGGCCTAACTATGGCTACACCTTC
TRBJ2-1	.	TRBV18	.	CASSQSYEQFF	TGTGCCAGCTCACAATCATATGAGCAGTTCTTC
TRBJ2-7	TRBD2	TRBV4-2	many	CASSQVPSGEPTYEQYF	TGTGCCAGCAGCCAAGTTCCTAGCGGGGAACCCACCTACGAGCAGTACTTC
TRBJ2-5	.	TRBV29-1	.	CSVEDLSRGRETQYF	TGCAGCGTTGAAGATCTAAGCAGGGGTCGCGAGACCCAGTACTTC
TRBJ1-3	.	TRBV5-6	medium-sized	CASSLGPSSGNTIYF	TGTGCCAGCAGCTTGGGACCCTCGTCGGGAAACACCATATATTTT
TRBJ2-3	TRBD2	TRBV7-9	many	CASSEVAGGLTDTQYF	TGTGCCAGCAGCGAAGTAGCGGGCGGCCTTACCGATACGCAGTATTTT
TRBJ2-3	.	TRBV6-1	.	CASTTVSTDTQYF	TGTGCCAGCACAACGGTTAGCACAGATACGCAGTATTTT
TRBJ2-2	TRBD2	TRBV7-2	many	CASSLPPTSGNDGELFF	TGTGCCAGCAGCTTACCCCCGACTAGCGGGAACGACGGGGAGCTGTTTTTT
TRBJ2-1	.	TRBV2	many	CASSPRVAETYNEQFF	TGTGCCAGCAGTCCCAGAGTAGCGGAAACCTACAATGAGCAGTTCTTC
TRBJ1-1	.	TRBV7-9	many	CASSLLVNTEAFF	TGTGCCAGCAGCTTGTTAGTGAACACTGAAGCTTTCTTT
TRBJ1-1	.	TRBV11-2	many	CASSPPWNTEAFF	TGTGCCAGCAGTCCCCCCTGGAACACTGAAGCTTTCTTT
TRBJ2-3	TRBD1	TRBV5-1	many	CASSFSGQGLADTQYF	TGCGCCAGCAGCTTCTCGGGACAGGGTTTGGCAGATACGCAGTATTTT
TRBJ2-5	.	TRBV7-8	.	CASSYPGTQETQYF	TGTGCCAGCAGTTATCCCGGGACACAAGAGACCCAGTACTTC
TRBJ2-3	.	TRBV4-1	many	CASSQDSGALTDTQYF	TGCGCCAGCAGCCAAGATTCGGGGGCCCTCACAGATACGCAGTATTTT
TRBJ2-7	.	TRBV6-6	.	CASSYLDSYYEQYF	TGTGCCAGCAGTTACTTGGACAGCTACTACGAGCAGTACTTC
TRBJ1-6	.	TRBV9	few	CASSVEGQKSPLHF	TGTGCCAGCAGCGTAGAGGGTCAGAAATCACCCCTCCACTTT
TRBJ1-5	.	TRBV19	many	CASSIGLYSNQPQHF	TGTGCCAGTAGTATTGGGTTATATAGCAATCAGCCCCAGCATTTT
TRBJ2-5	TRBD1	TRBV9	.	CASSPLGQGETQYF	TGTGCCAGCAGCCCATTAGGACAGGGGGAGACCCAGTACTTC
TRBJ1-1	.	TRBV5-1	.	CASSLATNPTEAFF	TGCGCCAGCAGCTTGGCCACAAACCCCACTGAAGCTTTCTTT
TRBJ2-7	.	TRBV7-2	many	CASSLPGSYEQYF	TGTGCCAGCAGCTTACCGGGATCCTACGAGCAGTACTTC
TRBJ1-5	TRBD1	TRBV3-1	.	CASSQDLGDRGRPGKNQPQHF	TGTGCCAGCAGCCAAGATCTTGGGGACAGGGGACGACCTGGGAAGAATCAGCCCCAGCATTTT
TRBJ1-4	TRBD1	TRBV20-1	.	CSASGTGAANEKLFF	TGCAGTGCTTCCGGGACAGGGGCGGCTAATGAAAAACTGTTTTTT
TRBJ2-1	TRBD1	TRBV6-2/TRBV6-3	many	CASTQDRASSYNEQFF	TGTGCCAGCACCCAGGACAGGGCGAGCTCCTACAATGAGCAGTTCTTC
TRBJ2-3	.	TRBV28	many	CASSRTSTDTQYF	TGTGCCAGCAGCCGAACTAGCACAGATACGCAGTATTTT
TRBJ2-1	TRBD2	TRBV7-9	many	CASSLDAGAEQFF	TGTGCCAGCAGCTTAGATGCGGGAGCTGAGCAGTTCTTC
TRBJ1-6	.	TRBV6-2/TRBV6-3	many	CASSDGLNSPLHF	TGTGCCAGCAGTGACGGCTTGAATTCACCCCTCCACTTT
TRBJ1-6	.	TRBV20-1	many	CSSQVLGGNSPLHF	TGCAGTTCGCAGGTCTTGGGGGGCAATTCACCCCTCCACTTT
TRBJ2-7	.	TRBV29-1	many	CSVEGGEDEQYF	TGCAGCGTTGAAGGGGGCGAGGACGAGCAGTACTTC
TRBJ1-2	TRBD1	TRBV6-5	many	CASSYAGQGPESGGYTF	TGTGCCAGCAGTTACGCGGGACAGGGGCCAGAAAGTGGTGGCTACACCTTC
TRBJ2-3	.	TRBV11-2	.	CASSLRPPRGGADTQYF	TGTGCCAGCAGCCTCCGCCCCCCGAGGGGGGGCGCAGATACGCAGTATTTT
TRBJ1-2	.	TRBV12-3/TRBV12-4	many	CASSFGRRNYGYTF	TGTGCCAGCAGTTTTGGACGCAGGAACTATGGCTACACCTTC
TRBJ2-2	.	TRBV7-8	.	CASRGERAGNTGELFF	TGTGCCAGCAGAGGAGAGCGGGCAGGGAACACCGGGGAGCTGTTTTTT
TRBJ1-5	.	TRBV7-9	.	CASSLAGGRRVQPQHF	TGTGCCAGCAGCTTAGCGGGGGGTAGACGGGTTCAGCCCCAGCATTTT
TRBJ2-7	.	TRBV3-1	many	CASSQGYSYEQYF	TGTGCCAGCAGCCAAGGGTATTCCTACGAGCAGTACTTC
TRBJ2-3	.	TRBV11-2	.	CASSLVGGPDTQYF	TGTGCCAGCAGCTTAGTAGGGGGGCCAGATACGCAGTATTTT